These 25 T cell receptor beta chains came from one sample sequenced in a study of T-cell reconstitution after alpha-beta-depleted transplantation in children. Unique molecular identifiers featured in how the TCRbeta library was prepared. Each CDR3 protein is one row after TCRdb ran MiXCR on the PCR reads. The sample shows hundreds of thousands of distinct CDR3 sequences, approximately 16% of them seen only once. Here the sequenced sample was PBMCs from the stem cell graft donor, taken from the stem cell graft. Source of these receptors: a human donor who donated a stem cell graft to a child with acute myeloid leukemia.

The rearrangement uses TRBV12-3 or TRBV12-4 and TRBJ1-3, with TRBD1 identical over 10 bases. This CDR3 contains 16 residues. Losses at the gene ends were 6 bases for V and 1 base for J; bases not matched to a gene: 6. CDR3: CASRGGQGSSGNTIYF. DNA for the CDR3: TGTGCCAGCAGGGGGGGACAGGGGAGTTCTGGAAACACCATATATTTT.

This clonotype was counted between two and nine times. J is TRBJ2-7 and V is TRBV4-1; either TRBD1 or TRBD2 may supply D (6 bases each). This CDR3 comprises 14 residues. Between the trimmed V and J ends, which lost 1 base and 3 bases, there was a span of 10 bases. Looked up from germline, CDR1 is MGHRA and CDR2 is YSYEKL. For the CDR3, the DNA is TGCGCCAGCAGCCAAGGCCGGGGGCTCTACGAGCAGTACTTC. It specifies CASSQGRGLYEQYF.

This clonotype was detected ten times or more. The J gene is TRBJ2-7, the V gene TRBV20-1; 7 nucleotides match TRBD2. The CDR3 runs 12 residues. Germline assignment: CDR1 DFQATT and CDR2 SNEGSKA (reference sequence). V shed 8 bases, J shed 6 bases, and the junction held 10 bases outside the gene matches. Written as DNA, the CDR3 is TGCAGTTGCGGGGGAGCAATCAGCGAGCAGTACTTC. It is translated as CSCGGAISEQYF.

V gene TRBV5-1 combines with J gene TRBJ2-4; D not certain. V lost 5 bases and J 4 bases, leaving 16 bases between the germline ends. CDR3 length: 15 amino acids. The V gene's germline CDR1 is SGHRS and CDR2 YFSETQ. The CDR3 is CASRALPISKNIQYF. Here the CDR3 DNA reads TGCGCCAGCAGAGCCCTCCCGATATCTAAAAACATTCAGTACTTC.

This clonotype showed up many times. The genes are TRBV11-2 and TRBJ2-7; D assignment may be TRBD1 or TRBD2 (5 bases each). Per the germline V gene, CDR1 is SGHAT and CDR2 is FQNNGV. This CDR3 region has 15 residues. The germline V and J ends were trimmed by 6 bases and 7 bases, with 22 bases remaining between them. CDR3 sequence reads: CASRGTGTEFREQYV. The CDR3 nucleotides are TGTGCCAGCAGGGGGACCGGGACCGAGTTCAGAGAGCAGTACGTC.

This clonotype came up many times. The CDR3 region has the DNA TGCAGCGTTGACAGCAGGGGTTACAATGAGCAGTTCTTC. This encodes CSVDSRGYNEQFF. The chain couples TRBV29-1 to TRBJ2-1; a weak D match, TRBD1 (6 bases). The CDR3 totals 13 residues. Germline lookup yields CDR1 SQVTM and CDR2 ANQGSEA. V was pared by 3 bases and J by 4 bases, with 10 bases between.

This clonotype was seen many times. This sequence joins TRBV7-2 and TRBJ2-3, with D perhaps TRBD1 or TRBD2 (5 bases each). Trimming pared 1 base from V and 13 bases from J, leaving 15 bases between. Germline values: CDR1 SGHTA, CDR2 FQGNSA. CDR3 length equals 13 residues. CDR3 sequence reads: CASSLERDGDEYF. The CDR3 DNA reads TGTGCCAGCAGCTTAGAACGCGACGGGGACGAGTATTTT. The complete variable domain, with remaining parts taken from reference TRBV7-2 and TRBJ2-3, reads GAGVSQSPSNKVTEKGKDVELRCDPISGHTALYWYRQSLGQGLEFLIYFQGNSAPDKSGLPSDRFSAERTGGSVSTLTIQRTQQEDSAVYLCASSLERDGDEYFGPGTRLTVL.

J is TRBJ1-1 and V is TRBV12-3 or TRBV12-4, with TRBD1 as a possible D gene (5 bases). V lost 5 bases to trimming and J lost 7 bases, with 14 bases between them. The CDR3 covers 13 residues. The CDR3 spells CASSTDLGGEAFF. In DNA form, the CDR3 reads TGTGCCAGCAGTACCGATTTGGGGGGTGAAGCTTTCTTT.

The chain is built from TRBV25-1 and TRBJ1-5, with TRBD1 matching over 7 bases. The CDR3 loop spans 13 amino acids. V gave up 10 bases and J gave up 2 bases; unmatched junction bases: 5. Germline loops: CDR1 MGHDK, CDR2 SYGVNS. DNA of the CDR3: TGTGCCAAAGACAGGGCTGGCAATCAGCCCCAGCATTTT. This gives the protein CAKDRAGNQPQHF.

CDR3 amino acids: CASSIGTGGYEQYV. DNA for the CDR3: TGTGCCAGCAGCATCGGGACAGGGGGTTACGAGCAGTACGTC. This chain joins TRBV7-2 and TRBJ2-7; 11 positions agree with TRBD1. This CDR3 contains 14 residues. Trimming took 5 bases from V and 4 from J; bases not matched to a gene: 4. CDR1 and CDR2 from the germline V gene are SGHTA and FQGNSA.

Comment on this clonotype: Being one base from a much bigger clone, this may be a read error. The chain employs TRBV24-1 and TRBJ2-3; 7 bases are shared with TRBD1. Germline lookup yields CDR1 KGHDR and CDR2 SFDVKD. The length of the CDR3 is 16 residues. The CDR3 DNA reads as TGTGCCACCAGTGATCTACCCCGGACAGGCACAGATAGGCAGTATTTT. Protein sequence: CATSDLPRTGTDRQYF.

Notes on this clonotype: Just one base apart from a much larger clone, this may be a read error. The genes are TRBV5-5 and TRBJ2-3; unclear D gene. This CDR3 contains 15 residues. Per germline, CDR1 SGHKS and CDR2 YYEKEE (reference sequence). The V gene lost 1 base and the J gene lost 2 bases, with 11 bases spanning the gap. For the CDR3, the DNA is TGTGCCAGCAGCTTGTACGTCAGCGCCACAGATACGCAGTATTTT. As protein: CASSLYVSATDTQYF.

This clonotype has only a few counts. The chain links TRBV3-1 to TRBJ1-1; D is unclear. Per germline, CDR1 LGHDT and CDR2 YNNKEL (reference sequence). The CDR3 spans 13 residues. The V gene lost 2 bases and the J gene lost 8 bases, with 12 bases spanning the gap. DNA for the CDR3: TGTGCCAGCAGCCAAACCGTAGGGAGGGAAGCTTTCTTT. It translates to CASSQTVGREAFF.

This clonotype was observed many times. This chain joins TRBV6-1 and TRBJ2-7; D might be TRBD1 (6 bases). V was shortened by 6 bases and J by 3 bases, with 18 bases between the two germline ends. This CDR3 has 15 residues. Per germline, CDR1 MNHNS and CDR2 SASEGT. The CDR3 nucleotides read TGTGCCAGCAGGACTGACAGGTGGCCCTTCTACGAGCAGTACTTC. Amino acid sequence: CASRTDRWPFYEQYF.

The chain's CDR3 is CASSLAGGPTVEQFF. CDR3 nucleotides: TGTGCCAGCTCCTTAGCGGGGGGGCCTACTGTTGAGCAGTTCTTC. The rearrangement links TRBV6-4 to TRBJ2-1; 11 bases fit TRBD2. CDR1 MRHNA and CDR2 SNTAGT come from the germline V gene. V lost 8 bases to trimming and J lost 9 bases; unmatched junction nucleotides: 12. The CDR3 contains 15 residues.

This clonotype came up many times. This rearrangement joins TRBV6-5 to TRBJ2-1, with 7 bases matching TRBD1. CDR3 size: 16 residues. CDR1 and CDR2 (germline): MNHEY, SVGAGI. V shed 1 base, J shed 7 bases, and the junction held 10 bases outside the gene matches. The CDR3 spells CASSYYEGAAKNEQFF. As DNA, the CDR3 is TGTGCCAGCAGTTACTACGAGGGGGCGGCTAAGAATGAGCAGTTCTTC.

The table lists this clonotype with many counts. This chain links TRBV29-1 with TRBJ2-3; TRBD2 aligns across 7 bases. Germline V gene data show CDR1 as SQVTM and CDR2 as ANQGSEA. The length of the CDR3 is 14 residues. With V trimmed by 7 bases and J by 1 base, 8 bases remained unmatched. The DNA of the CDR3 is TGCAGCGGAAAAGCGGGGAGCCGCACAGATACGCAGTATTTT. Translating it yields CSGKAGSRTDTQYF.

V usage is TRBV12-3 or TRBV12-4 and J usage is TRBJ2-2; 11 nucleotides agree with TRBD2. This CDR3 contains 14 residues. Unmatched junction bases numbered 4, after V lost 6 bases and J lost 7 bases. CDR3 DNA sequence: TGTGCCAGCAGCCTTAGCGGGGGGGACGGGGAGCTGTTTTTT. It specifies CASSLSGGDGELFF.

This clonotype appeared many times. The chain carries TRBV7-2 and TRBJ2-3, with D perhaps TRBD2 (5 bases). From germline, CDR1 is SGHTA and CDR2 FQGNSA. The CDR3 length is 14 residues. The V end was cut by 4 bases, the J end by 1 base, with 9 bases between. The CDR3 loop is CASSSSSGTDTQYF. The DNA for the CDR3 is TGTGCCAGCAGCTCGAGTAGCGGCACAGATACGCAGTATTTT.

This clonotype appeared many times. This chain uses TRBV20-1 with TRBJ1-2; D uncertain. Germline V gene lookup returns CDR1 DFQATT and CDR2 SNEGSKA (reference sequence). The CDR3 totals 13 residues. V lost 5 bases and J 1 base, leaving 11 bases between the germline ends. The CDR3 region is CSASDPLNYGYTF. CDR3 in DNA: TGCAGTGCTTCGGACCCCCTTAACTATGGCTACACCTTC.

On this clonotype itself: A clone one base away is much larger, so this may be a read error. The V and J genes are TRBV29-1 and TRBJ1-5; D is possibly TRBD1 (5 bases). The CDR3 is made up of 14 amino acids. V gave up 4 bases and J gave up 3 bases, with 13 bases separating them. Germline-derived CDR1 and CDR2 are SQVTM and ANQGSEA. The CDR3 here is CSVVGLDLNQPQHF. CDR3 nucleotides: TGCAGCGTTGTGGGACTCGATCTCAATCAGCCCCAGCATTTT.

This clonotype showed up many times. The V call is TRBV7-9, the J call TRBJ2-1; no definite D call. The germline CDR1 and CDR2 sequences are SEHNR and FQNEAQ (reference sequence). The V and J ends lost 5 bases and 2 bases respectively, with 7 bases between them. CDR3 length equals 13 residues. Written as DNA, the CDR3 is TGTGCCAGCAGCCCCGCCCCCTACAATGAGCAGTTCTTC. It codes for CASSPAPYNEQFF.

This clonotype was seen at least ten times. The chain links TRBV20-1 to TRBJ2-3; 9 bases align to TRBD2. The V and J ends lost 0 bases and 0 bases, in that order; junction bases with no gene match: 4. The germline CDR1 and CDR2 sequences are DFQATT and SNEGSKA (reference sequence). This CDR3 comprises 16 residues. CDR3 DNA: TGCAGTGCTAGAGATCCTGCGGGGGGGAGCACAGATACGCAGTATTTT. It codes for CSARDPAGGSTDTQYF.

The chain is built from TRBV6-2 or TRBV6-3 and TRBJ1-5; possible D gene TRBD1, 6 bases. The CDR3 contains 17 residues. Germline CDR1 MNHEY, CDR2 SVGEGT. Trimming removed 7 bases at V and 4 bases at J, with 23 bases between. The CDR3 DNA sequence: TGTGCCAGCACTAACCAGACAGTGGACAGAAAGAATCAGCCCCAGCATTTT. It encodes CASTNQTVDRKNQPQHF.

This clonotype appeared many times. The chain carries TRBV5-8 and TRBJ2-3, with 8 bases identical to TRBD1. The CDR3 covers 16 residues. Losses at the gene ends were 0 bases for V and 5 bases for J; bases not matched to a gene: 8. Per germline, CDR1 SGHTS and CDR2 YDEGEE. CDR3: CASSLEAGGVQDTQYF. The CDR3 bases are TGTGCCAGCAGCTTGGAGGCAGGGGGCGTTCAAGATACGCAGTATTTT.